This section outlines one TCR beta chain sequence together with its context. Random hexamers served to reverse transcribe roughly 0.45 to 1 ug RNA. TCRdb independently ran MiXCR on the immunoSEQ multiplex PCR reads; one entry per CDR3 protein. The table includes about 120,000 distinct CDR3 sequences, approximately 96% detected once. Germline CDR1 reads MNHEY; CDR2 reads SMNVEV (reference sequence). The CDR3 loop spans 13 amino acids. The V and J ends lost 2 bases and 2 bases respectively, with 4 bases between them. These data come from a study of CD8 T cells in Susac syndrome. The chain couples TRBV27 to TRBJ1-5; unclear D gene. The receptor was isolated from a human donor with Susac syndrome. The sample comprised CD8+ T cells from PBMCs. The CDR3 DNA follows: TGTGCCAGCAGTTTAGTGGGCAATCAGCCCCAGCATTTT. Protein: CASSLVGNQPQHF.